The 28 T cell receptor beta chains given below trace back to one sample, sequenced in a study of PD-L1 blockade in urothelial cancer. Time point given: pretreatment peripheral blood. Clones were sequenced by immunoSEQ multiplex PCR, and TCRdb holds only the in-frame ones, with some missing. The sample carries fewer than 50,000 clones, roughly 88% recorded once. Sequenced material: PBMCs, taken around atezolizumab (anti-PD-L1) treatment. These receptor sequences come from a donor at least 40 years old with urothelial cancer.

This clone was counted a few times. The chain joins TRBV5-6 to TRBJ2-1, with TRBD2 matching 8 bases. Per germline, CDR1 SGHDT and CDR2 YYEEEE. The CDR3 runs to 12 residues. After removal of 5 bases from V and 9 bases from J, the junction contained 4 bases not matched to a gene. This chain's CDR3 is CASRPREGEQFF. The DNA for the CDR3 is TGTGCCAGCAGGCCCCGGGAGGGTGAGCAGTTCTTC.

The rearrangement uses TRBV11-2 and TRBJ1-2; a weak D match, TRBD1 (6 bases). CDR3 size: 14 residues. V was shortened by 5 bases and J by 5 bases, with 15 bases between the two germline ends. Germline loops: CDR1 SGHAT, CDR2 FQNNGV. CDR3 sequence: CASSRPGQKYGYTF. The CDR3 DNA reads TGTGCCAGCAGCCGGCCGGGACAAAAATATGGCTACACCTTC.

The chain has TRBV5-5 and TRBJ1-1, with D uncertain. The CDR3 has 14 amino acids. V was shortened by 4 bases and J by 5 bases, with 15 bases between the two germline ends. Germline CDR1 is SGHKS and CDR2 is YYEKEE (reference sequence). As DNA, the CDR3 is TGTGCCAGCAGCCAGGACGCGGGAGGGACTGAAGCTTTCTTT. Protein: CASSQDAGGTEAFF.

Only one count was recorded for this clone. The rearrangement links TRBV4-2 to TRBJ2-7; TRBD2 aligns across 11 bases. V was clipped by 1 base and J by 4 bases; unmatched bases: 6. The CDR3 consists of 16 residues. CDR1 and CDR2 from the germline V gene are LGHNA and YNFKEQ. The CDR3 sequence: CASSQGAGTSGYEQYF. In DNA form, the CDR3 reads TGTGCCAGCAGCCAAGGGGCCGGGACTAGCGGATACGAGCAGTACTTC.

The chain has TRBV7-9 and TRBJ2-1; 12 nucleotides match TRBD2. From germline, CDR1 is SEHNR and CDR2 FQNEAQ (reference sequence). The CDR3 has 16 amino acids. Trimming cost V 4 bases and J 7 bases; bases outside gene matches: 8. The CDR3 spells CASSSRTSGTVNEQFF. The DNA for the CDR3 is TGTGCCAGCAGCTCCCGGACTAGCGGGACAGTTAATGAGCAGTTCTTC.

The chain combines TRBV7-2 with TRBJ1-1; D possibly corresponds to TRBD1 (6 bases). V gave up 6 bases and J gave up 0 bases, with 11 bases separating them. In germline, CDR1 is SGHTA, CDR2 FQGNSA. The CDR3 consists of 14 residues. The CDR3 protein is CASRSGQMNTEAFF. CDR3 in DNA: TGTGCCAGCAGATCTGGACAGATGAACACTGAAGCTTTCTTT.

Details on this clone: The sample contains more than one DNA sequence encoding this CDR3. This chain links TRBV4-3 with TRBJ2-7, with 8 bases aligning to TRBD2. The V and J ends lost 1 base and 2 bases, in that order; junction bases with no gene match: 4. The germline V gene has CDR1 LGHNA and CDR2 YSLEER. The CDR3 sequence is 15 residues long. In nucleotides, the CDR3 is TGCGCCAGCAGCCAAGGGGTAGCGGGGCCCTACGAGCAGTACTTC. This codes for CASSQGVAGPYEQYF.

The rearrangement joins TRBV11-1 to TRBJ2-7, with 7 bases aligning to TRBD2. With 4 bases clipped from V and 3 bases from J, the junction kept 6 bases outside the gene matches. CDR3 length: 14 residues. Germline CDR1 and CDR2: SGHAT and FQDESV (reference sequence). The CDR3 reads CASSSLAAGYEQYF. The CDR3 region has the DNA TGTGCCAGCAGCTCGCTAGCGGCAGGCTACGAGCAGTACTTC.

The CDR3 protein is CASSPRQGYEQYF. The CDR3 coding sequence is TGTGCCAGCTCACCCAGACAGGGCTACGAGCAGTACTTC. V and J are TRBV18 and TRBJ2-7; 7 positions agree with TRBD1. CDR1 is KGHSH, CDR2 LQKENI, per germline. CDR3 length: 13 amino acids. The V segment lost 3 bases and the J segment 3 bases; nucleotides outside the gene matches: 2.

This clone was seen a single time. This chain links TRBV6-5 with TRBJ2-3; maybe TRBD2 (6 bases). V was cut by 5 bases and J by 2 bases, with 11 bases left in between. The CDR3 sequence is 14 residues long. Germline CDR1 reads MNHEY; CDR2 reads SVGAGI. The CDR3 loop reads CASSVRTNTDTQYF. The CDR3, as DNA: TGTGCCAGCAGTGTGAGGACTAACACAGATACGCAGTATTTT.

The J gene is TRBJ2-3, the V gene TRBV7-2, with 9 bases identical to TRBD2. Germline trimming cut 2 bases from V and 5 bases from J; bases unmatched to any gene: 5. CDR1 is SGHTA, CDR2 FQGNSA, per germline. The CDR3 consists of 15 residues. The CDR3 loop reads CASSLWGLAGDTQYF. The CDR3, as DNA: TGTGCCAGCAGCTTATGGGGACTAGCTGGAGATACGCAGTATTTT.

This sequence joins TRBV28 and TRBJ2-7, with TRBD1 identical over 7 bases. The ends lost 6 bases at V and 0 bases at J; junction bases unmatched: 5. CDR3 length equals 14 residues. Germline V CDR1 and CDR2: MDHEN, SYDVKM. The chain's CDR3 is CASSGQEPSYEQYF. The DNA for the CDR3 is TGTGCCAGCAGCGGACAGGAGCCCTCCTACGAGCAGTACTTC.

This CDR3 is CASSPGTGGRQPQHF. CDR3 nucleotides: TGTGCCAGCAGTCCTGGGACAGGGGGCCGTCAGCCCCAGCATTTT. The V call is TRBV27, the J call TRBJ1-5; 12 nucleotides agree with TRBD1. The V gene end was trimmed by 5 bases and the J gene end by 6 bases; junction bases not matched to a gene: 5. The CDR3 extends over 15 amino acids. Germline V CDR1 and CDR2: MNHEY, SMNVEV (reference sequence).

The CDR3 protein is CASSDIAGGSSYEQYF. CDR3 nucleotide sequence: TGTGCCAGCAGTGACATAGCGGGAGGGAGCTCCTACGAGCAGTACTTC. This chain joins TRBV6-1 and TRBJ2-7; 11 bases agree with TRBD2. The V gene end was trimmed by 3 bases and the J gene end by 0 bases; junction bases not matched to a gene: 4. Germline V CDR1 and CDR2: MNHNS, SASEGT. The CDR3 spans 16 residues.

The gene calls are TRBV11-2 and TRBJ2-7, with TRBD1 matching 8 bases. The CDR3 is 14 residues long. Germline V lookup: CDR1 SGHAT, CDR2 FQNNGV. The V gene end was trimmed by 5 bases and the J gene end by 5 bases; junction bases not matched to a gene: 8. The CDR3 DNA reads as TGTGCCAGCAGCGCCAGCACGACAGGGGACGAGCAGTACTTC. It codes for CASSASTTGDEQYF.

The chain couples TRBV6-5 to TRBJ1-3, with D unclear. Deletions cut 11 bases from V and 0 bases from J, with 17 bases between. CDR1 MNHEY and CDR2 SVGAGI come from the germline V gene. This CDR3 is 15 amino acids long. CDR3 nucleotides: TGTGCCCCGACATCCCTGGGGAGCTCTGGAAACACCATATATTTT. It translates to CAPTSLGSSGNTIYF.

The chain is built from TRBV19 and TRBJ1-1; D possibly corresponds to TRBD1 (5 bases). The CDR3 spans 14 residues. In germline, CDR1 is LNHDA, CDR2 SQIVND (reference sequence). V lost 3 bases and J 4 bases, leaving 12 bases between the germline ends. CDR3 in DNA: TGTGCCAGTAGTATGGGCAGGGCGAGCACTGAAGCTTTCTTT. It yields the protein CASSMGRASTEAFF.

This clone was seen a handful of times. This CDR3 reads CASSFPSVYTQYF. The CDR3 region has the DNA TGTGCCAGCAGCTTCCCTAGCGTCTATACGCAGTATTTT. The chain has TRBV7-9 and TRBJ2-3; D perhaps matches TRBD2 (6 bases). Germline assignment: CDR1 SEHNR and CDR2 FQNEAQ (reference sequence). V lost 3 bases, J lost 7 bases, and 11 bases lay in between. This CDR3 comprises 13 residues.

CDR3 amino acids: CASSDSGLAGQFF. CDR3 DNA sequence: TGTGCCAGCAGCGACTCGGGACTAGCGGGGCAGTTCTTC. V and J are TRBV4-2 and TRBJ2-1, with 12 bases aligning to TRBD2. The CDR3 has 13 amino acids. Looked up from germline, CDR1 is LGHNA and CDR2 is YNFKEQ. The J segment lost 12 bases and the V segment lost 5 bases, leaving 5 bases of the junction unmatched.

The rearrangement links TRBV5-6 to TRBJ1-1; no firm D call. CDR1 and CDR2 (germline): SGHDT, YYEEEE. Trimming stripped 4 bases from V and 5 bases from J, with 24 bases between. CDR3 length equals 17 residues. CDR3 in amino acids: CASSRRVGWVIGTEAFF. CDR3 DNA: TGTGCCAGCAGCCGGAGGGTCGGTTGGGTGATCGGGACTGAAGCTTTCTTT.

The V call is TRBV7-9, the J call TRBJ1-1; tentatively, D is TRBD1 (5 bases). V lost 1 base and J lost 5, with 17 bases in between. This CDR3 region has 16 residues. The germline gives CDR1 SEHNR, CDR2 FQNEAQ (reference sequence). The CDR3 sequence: CASSLVEGQGGTEAFF. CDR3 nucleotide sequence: TGTGCCAGCAGCTTAGTTGAGGGTCAGGGAGGAACTGAAGCTTTCTTT.

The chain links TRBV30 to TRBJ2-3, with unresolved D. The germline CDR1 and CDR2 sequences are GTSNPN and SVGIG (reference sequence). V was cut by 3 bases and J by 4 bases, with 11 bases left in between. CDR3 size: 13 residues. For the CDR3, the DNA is TGTGCCTGGAGCCCGGGTTTAGCAGATACGCAGTATTTT. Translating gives CAWSPGLADTQYF.

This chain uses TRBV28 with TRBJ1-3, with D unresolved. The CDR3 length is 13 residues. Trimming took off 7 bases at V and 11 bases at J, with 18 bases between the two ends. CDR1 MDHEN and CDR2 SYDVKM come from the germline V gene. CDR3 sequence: CASTHGAGISIYF. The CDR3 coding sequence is TGTGCCAGCACCCATGGCGCGGGGATCTCCATATATTTT.

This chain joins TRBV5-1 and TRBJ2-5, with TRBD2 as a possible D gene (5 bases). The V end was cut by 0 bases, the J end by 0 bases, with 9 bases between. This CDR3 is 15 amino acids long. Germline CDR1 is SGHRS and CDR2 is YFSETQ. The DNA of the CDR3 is TGCGCCAGCAGCTTGGGAGCGGTGGACCAAGAGACCCAGTACTTC. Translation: CASSLGAVDQETQYF.

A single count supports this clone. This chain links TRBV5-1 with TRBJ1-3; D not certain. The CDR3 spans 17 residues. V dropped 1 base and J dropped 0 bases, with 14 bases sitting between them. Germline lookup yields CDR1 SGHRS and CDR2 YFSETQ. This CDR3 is CASSLNSGRSSGNTIYF. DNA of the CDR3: TGCGCCAGCAGCTTGAATAGCGGCAGAAGCTCTGGAAACACCATATATTTT.

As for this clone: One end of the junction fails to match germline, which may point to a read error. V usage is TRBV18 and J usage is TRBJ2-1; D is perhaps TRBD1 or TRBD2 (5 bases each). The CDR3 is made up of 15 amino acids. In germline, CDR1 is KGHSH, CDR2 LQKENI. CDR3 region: CASSPQDSPYNEQFF. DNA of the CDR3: TGTGCCAGCTCGCCACAGGACTCCCCTTACAATGAGCAGTTCTTC. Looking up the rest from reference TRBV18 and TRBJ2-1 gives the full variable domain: NAGVMQNPRHLVRRRGQEARLRCSPMKGHSHVYWYRQLPEEGLKFMVYLQKENIIDESGMPKERFSAEFPKEGPSILRIQQVVRGDSAAYFCASSPQDSPYNEQFFGPGTRLTVL.

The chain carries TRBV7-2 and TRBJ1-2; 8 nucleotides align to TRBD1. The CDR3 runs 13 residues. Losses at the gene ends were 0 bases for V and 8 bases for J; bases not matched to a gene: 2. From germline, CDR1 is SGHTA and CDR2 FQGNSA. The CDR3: CASSLATGVGYTF. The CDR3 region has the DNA TGTGCCAGCAGCTTAGCGACAGGGGTCGGCTACACCTTC.

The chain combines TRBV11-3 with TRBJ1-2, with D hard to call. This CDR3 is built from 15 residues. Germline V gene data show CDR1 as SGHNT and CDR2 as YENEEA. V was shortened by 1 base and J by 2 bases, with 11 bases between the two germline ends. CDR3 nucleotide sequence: TGTGCCAGCAGCTTAGGCCCGGGAAAAAACTATGGCTACACCTTC. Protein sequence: CASSLGPGKNYGYTF.